A selection of T cell receptor beta chains follows, all from one sample in a study of T cell changes during pregnancy in multiple sclerosis. Libraries were prepared by immunoSEQ multiplex PCR; TCRdb keeps only in-frame clonotypes and omits some of them. This sample has tens of thousands of clones, with 91% found just once. The material sequenced was CD4+ T cells from peripheral blood mononuclear cells, taken in the third trimester of pregnancy. These receptors were collected from a female donor in good health, enrolled as a control in a pregnancy study. Both conserved end residues are part of each CDR3. The D gene is left open where the match is weak. Rows give clone size only sometimes, using once, few, many, or a class for an expanded clone.

>.|TRBJ1-2|TRBD1|TRBV18
TGTGCCAGCTCACCTACCCCCCACAGGGGTCCGTATGGCTACACCTTC
CASSPTPHRGPYGYTF
>.|TRBJ1-2|TRBD1|TRBV25-1
TGTGCCAGCAGTGAACCTGATGGGACAGGGGGCGACTATGGCTACACCTTC
CASSEPDGTGGDYGYTF
>.|TRBJ2-7|TRBD1|TRBV7-2
TGTGCCAGCAGCCCCGAGTCAGGGGGCTACGAGCAGTACTTC
CASSPESGGYEQYF
>.|TRBJ1-4|TRBD1|TRBV7-8
TGTGCCAGCAGCTTAGTCGACAGGGGGAATGAAAAACTGTTTTTT
CASSLVDRGNEKLFF
>.|TRBJ1-5|.|TRBV10-3
TGTGCCATCAGAACGGGTCTGGAAGGCAATCAGCCCCAGCATTTT
CAIRTGLEGNQPQHF
>.|TRBJ1-6|TRBD1|TRBV19
TGTGCCAGTCGTCCGGGGACAGGGTTGGATAATTCACCCCTCCACTTT
CASRPGTGLDNSPLHF
>once|TRBJ2-7|TRBD1|TRBV5-4
TGTGCCAGCAGCCAACCGGGACAGAATGCTTACGAGCAGTACTTC
CASSQPGQNAYEQYF
>few|TRBJ2-7|TRBD1|TRBV14
TGTGCCAGCAGCTCCGGCCGGGGTAAAGGGGGCTACCACGAGCAGTACTTC
CASSSGRGKGGYHEQYF
>.|TRBJ1-3|.|TRBV2
TGTGCCAGCAGACAGATCTCTGGAAACACCATATATTTT
CASRQISGNTIYF
>.|TRBJ2-5|TRBD2|TRBV5-4
TGTGCCAGCAGCTTGAGCGCGGGGGGATTGAGTGGTGAGACCCAGTACTTC
CASSLSAGGLSGETQYF
>.|TRBJ2-4|.|TRBV6-6
TGTGCCAGCAGGGATTCTCAAGCCAGAGGAAAAAACATTCAGTACTTC
CASRDSQARGKNIQYF
>.|TRBJ1-2|TRBD1|TRBV5-1
TGCGCCAGCAGGGGCGGGACAGCCTCCTATGGCTACACCTTC
CASRGGTASYGYTF
>.|TRBJ1-2|.|TRBV7-2
TGTGCCAGCAGCTTAGGGGTCTTGGCTGGAGAGAATGGCTACACCTTC
CASSLGVLAGENGYTF
>.|TRBJ1-2|TRBD1|TRBV4-3
TGCGCCAGCAGCCAAGTCCCCGGGACAGTGGAGGGCTACACCTTC
CASSQVPGTVEGYTF
>.|TRBJ2-7|.|TRBV5-4
TGTGCCAGCAGGAGGACAGAGAGCTCCTACGAGCAGTACTTC
CASRRTESSYEQYF
>.|TRBJ2-6|.|TRBV6-4
TGTGCCAGCAGTCGACAGGTCACTGGGGCCAACGTCCTGACTTTC
CASSRQVTGANVLTF
>.|TRBJ2-5|TRBD2|TRBV7-2
TGTGCCAGCAGCTATTCCTTAGCGGGGGGGCCCATGGCCAAGACCCAGTACTTC
CASSYSLAGGPMAKTQYF
>.|TRBJ2-5|.|TRBV19
TGTGCCAGTAGTTCCCACCAGAGGAAAGAGACCCAGTACTTC
CASSSHQRKETQYF
>.|TRBJ1-6|TRBD1|TRBV30
TGTGCCTGGAGCCCGATACAGGGGGCAAGTTCACCCCTCCACTTT
CAWSPIQGASSPLHF
>once|TRBJ2-7|.|TRBV7-2
TGTGCCAGCAGCCCCGCCTCGGGTCGTAGAGGCGAGCAGTACTTC
CASSPASGRRGEQYF
>once|TRBJ2-7|TRBD2|TRBV6-5
TGTGCCAGCAGTTTTTACGGGACTAGAGACGAGCAGTACTTC
CASSFYGTRDEQYF
>.|TRBJ1-5|.|TRBV2
TGTGCCAGCATCGGTTCAAATAGCAATCAGCCCCAGCATTTT
CASIGSNSNQPQHF
>.|TRBJ1-5|.|TRBV6-1
TGTGCCAGCAGTGAAGGGACAGCTCGCAATCAGCCCCAGCATTTT
CASSEGTARNQPQHF
>once|TRBJ1-5|.|TRBV19
TGTGCCAGTAGCGGGGGGAGATTGGGCCATCAGCCCCAGCATTTT
CASSGGRLGHQPQHF
>.|TRBJ2-7|TRBD2|TRBV9
TGTGCCAGCAGCGTAGGAGCTAGCGGGGGGGCCGATTACGAGCAGTACTTC
CASSVGASGGADYEQYF
>.|TRBJ1-2|.|TRBV25-1
TGTGCCAGCACCCCCCGGGGGGTTGATAACTATGGCTACACCTTC
CASTPRGVDNYGYTF